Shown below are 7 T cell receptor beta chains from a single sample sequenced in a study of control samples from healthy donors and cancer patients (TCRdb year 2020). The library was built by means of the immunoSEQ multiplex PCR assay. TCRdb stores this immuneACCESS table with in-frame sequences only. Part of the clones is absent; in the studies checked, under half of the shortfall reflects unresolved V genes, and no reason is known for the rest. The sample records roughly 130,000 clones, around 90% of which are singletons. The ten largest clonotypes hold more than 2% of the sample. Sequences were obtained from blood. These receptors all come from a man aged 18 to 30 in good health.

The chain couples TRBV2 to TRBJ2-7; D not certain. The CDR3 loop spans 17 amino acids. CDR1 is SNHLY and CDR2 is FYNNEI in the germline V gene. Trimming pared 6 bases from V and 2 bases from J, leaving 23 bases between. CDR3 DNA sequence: TGTGCCAGCAGCGGAAGTGGGTGGCAGCCGGGCGCCTACGAGCAGTACTTC. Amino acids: CASSGSGWQPGAYEQYF.

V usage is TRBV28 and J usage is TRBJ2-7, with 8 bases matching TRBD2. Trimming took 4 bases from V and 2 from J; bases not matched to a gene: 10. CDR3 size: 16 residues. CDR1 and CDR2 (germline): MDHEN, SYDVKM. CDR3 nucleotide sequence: TGTGCCAGCAGTTCCTTGCTCAAGCGGGGGCCCTACGAGCAGTACTTC. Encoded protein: CASSSLLKRGPYEQYF.

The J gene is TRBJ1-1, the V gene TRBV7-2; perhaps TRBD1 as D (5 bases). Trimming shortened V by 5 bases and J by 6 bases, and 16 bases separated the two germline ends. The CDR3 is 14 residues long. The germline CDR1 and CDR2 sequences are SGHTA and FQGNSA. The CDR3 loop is CASSHGSRDPEAFF. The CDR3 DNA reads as TGTGCCAGCAGCCACGGATCCAGGGACCCTGAAGCTTTCTTT.

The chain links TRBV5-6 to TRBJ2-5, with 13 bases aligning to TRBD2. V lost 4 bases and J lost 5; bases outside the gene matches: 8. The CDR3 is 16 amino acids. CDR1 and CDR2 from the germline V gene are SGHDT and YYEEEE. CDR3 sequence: CASSMGLAGLGETQYF. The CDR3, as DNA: TGTGCCAGCAGCATGGGACTAGCGGGGCTGGGGGAGACCCAGTACTTC.

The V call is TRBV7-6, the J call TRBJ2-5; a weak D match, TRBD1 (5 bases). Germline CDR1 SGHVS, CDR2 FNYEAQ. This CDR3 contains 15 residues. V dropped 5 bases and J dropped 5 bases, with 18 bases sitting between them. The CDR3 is CASSPESGFGETQYF. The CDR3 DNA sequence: TGTGCCAGCAGCCCAGAGTCAGGGTTCGGGGAGACCCAGTACTTC.

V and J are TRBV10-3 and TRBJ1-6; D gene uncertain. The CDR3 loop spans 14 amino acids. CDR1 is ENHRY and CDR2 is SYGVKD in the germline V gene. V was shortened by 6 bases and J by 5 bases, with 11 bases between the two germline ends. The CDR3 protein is CAISPTPDNSPLHF. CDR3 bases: TGTGCCATCAGCCCCACACCGGATAATTCACCCCTCCACTTT.

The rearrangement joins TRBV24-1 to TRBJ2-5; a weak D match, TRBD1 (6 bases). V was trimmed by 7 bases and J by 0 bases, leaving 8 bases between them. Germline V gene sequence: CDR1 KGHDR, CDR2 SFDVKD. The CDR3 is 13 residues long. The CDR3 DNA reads TGTGCCACCAGACAGGGAAACCAAGAGACCCAGTACTTC. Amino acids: CATRQGNQETQYF.